The 8 T cell receptor beta chains below all came from one sample that was sequenced in a study of PD-L1 blockade in urothelial cancer. Assay: immunoSEQ multiplex PCR; the TCRdb copy retains only in-frame clones and omits some. This table has about 50,000 clones, about 88% appearing once. The time point denotes: pretreatment peripheral blood. This specimen consisted of PBMCs, obtained around atezolizumab (anti-PD-L1) treatment. These receptors came from a man between 65 and 79 years old with urothelial cancer.

This clone has a handful of counts. The chain couples TRBV30 to TRBJ1-1, with TRBD1 as a possible D gene (5 bases). The germline gives CDR1 GTSNPN, CDR2 SVGIG (reference sequence). With 3 bases removed from V and 1 base from J, the gap between germline ends came to 9 bases. This CDR3 spans 13 amino acids. This CDR3 is CAWSLDRNTEAFF. CDR3 in DNA: TGTGCCTGGAGCCTTGACAGGAACACTGAAGCTTTCTTT.

This chain connects TRBV18 to TRBJ1-1; TRBD1 matches 10 bases. V shed 3 bases, J shed 5 bases, and the junction held 6 bases outside the gene matches. The germline V gene encodes CDR1 KGHSH and CDR2 LQKENI. This CDR3 region has 15 residues. CDR3 bases: TGTGCCAGCTCACCCCGGGACAGGGGAGGAACTGAAGCTTTCTTT. Its translation is CASSPRDRGGTEAFF.

The V and J genes are TRBV4-1 and TRBJ2-7; 13 nucleotides match TRBD2. The V gene end was trimmed by 1 base and the J gene end by 2 bases; junction bases not matched to a gene: 5. The V gene's germline CDR1 is MGHRA and CDR2 YSYEKL. This CDR3 is 17 amino acids long. In DNA, the CDR3 is TGCGCCAGCAGCCAAGGGACTAGCGGGAGAAGCACCTACGAGCAGTACTTC. Protein product: CASSQGTSGRSTYEQYF.

The chain uses TRBV7-2 and TRBJ2-1, with D hard to call. This CDR3 is built from 12 residues. Germline CDR1 is SGHTA and CDR2 is FQGNSA. V lost 1 base and J lost 10, with 8 bases in between. CDR3 nucleotides: TGTGCCAGCAGCTTAGTATCTTTGGAGCAGTTCTTC. Its translation is CASSLVSLEQFF.

The chain carries TRBV7-2 and TRBJ2-7, with 7 bases lining up with TRBD1. Trimming cost V 5 bases and J 2 bases; bases outside gene matches: 9. CDR3 length equals 15 residues. Germline V lookup: CDR1 SGHTA, CDR2 FQGNSA. The CDR3 reads CASSIQGVNPYEQYF. The CDR3 DNA follows: TGTGCCAGCAGCATTCAGGGGGTAAACCCCTACGAGCAGTACTTC.

The chain links TRBV7-3 to TRBJ1-4; D gene uncertain. This CDR3 comprises 16 residues. V was clipped by 5 bases and J by 0 bases, with 13 bases between them. The germline V gene has CDR1 SGHTA and CDR2 FQGTGA. CDR3 amino acids: CASSRALRATNEKLFF. For the CDR3, the DNA is TGTGCCAGCAGCCGAGCACTTCGAGCAACTAATGAAAAACTGTTTTTT.

This clone was detected only a few times. This chain connects TRBV28 to TRBJ1-2; no clear D. CDR3 length equals 12 residues. Trimming removed 4 bases from V and 7 bases from J, with 10 bases in between. From germline, CDR1 is MDHEN and CDR2 SYDVKM. The CDR3 DNA is TGTGCCAGCAGTTCTGCCCTAGGTGGCTACACCTTC. It codes for CASSSALGGYTF.

The chain carries TRBV7-3 and TRBJ2-6, with D possibly TRBD2 on 7 matching bases. This CDR3 is built from 17 residues. Germline CDR1 is SGHTA and CDR2 is FQGTGA. With 5 bases removed from V and 6 bases from J, the gap between germline ends came to 20 bases. The CDR3 DNA sequence: TGTGCCAGCAGCCCGAAGGCGGGGGCGCTGACGGCCAACGTCCTGACTTTC. It codes for CASSPKAGALTANVLTF.